Sequencing of this T cell receptor (beta chain) was carried out in a study of blood T cell repertoires in COVID-19 (dated by TCRdb to the early 2020s). With respect to the entire study: Collaborator samples came from the United States, Italy and Spain and covered acute and convalescent phases of COVID-19. The prospective study material was composed of cDNA or gDNA derived from T cells, B-cell-depleted T cells, or PBMCs. Deeply sampled blood TCRbeta repertoires from subjects exposed to, actively infected with, or recovered from COVID-19 were included in the dataset. The repertoires were released in a freely available public database meant as a resource for research on the immune response to SARS-CoV-2. The samples were drawn from the first 160 participants of the ongoing ImmuneRACE study and from 950 to 1,500 subjects provided by 6 global collaborators. Sample metadata almost always included a de-identified subject ID, COVID-19 status, age in years and sex. Where HLA class I and class II types were available, the types were taken from metadata supplied by the sample provider, not from assay-based typing. Here is what the overall study found, with its caveats: How much clinical and demographic metadata was included differed by source and by participant, and the metadata was provided uncurated.

This clone was observed once. The specificity of this receptor is unknown. No base-level quality is on record; no much larger clone is a single base apart. TCRbeta CDR3 regions were amplified from genomic DNA using the immunoSEQ Assay, a bias-controlled multiplex PCR. In the paper's pipeline: Nucleated cell counts per sample were estimated from amplification of reference gene primers within the assay. To quantify the absolute abundance of each unique TCRbeta CDR3 rearrangement, sequence reads were collapsed and filtered. For each sample, productive Simpson clonality was calculated by taking the square root of Simpson's diversity index across productive rearrangements. TCRdb took over this immuneACCESS table, retaining in-frame rearrangements with V and J assigned. Such tables are incomplete; in checked studies, under half of the missing clones stem from an unresolved V gene, and the remainder is unexplained. V and J calls plus clone size are reproduced from that table; the DNA served to infer D and trimming. Recorded for this sample are some 320,000 clones; roughly 86% of them occurred a single time. The top ten clonotypes cover 2.5% to 3.5% of the sample.

Clipping removes 1 base from V and 8 bases from J, with 4 as the unmatched junction base count. From the cysteine through the phenylalanine, the CDR3 covers 14 amino acids. Just the 42-base CDR3 DNA is kept, in frame starting at base 1. Based on the germline V gene (reference sequence), the CDR1 and CDR2 sequences are SGHAT and FQDESV. Participants in the prospective study were aged roughly 18 to 100 years, lived in 20 to 30 United States geographic areas, and enrolled through a virtual design. To assign participants to cohorts, the prospective study relied on clinical history that participants themselves reported in a screening survey and a study questionnaire. Exposed participants had been in contact, within 2 weeks of entering the study, with a person who had a PCR-confirmed or clinician-diagnosed case of COVID-19. Mobile phlebotomists in the prospective study collected whole blood, serum and a nasopharyngeal or oropharyngeal swab from every participant. Over a roughly 2-month period, participants in the prospective study had the option of providing additional blood draws and questionnaires. Blood samples from the prospective study were shipped frozen or at room temperature prior to DNA extraction.

This TCR derives from a woman aged 50 to 65 who had been exposed to COVID-19. Recombination connected TRBV11-1 to TRBJ2-5; a stretch of 10 junction bases matches TRBD2. Sequenced material: PBMCs or T cells enriched from blood (not recorded which). The bases are TGTGCCAGCAGCTTAGTCCCTAGCGGGGGTACCCAGTACTTC. Its product reads: CASSLVPSGGTQYF.